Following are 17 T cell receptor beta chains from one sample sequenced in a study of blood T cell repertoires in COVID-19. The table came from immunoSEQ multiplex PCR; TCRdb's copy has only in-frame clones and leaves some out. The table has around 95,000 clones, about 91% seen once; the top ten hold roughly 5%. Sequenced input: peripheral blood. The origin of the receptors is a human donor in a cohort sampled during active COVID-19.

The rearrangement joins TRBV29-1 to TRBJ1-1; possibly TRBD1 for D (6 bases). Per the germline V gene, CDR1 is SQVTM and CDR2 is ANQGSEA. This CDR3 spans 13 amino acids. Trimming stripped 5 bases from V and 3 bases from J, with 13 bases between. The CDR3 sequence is CSVLQGGDTEAFF. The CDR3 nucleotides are TGCAGCGTTCTACAGGGAGGGGACACTGAAGCTTTCTTT. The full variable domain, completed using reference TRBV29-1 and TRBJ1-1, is SAVISQKPSRDICQRGTSLTIQCQVDSQVTMMFWYRQQPGQSLTLIATANQGSEATYESGFVIDKFPISRPNLTFSTLTVSNMSPEDSSIYLCSVLQGGDTEAFFGQGTRLTVV.

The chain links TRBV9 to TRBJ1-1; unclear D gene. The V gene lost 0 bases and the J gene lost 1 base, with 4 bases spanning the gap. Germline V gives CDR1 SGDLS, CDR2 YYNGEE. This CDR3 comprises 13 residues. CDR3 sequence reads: CASSVAGNTEAFF. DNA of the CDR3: TGTGCCAGCAGCGTAGCCGGGAACACTGAAGCTTTCTTT.

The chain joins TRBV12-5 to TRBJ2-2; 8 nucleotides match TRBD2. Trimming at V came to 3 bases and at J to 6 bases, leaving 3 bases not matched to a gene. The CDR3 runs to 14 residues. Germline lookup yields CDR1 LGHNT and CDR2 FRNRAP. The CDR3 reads CASGLSGSSGELFF. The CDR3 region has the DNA TGTGCTAGTGGTTTAAGCGGGAGCTCCGGGGAGCTGTTTTTT. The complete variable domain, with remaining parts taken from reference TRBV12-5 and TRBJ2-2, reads DARVTQTPRHKVTEMGQEVTMRCQPILGHNTVFWYRQTMMQGLELLAYFRNRAPLDDSGMPKDRFSAEMPDATLATLKIQPSEPRDSAVYFCASGLSGSSGELFFGEGSRLTVL.

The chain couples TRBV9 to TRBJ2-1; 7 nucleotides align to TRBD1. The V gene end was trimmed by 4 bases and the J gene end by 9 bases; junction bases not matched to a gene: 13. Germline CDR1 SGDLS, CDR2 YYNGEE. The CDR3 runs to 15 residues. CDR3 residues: CASSPTDRAKAEQFF. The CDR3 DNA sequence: TGTGCCAGCAGCCCCACTGACAGGGCGAAGGCTGAGCAGTTCTTC.

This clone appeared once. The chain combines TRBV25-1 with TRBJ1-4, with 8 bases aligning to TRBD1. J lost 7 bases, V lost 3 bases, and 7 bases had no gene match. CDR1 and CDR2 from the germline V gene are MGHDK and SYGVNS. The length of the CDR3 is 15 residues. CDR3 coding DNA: TGTGCCAGCAGTGATCTCAGGGGGCGCCCTGAAAAACTGTTTTTT. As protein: CASSDLRGRPEKLFF.

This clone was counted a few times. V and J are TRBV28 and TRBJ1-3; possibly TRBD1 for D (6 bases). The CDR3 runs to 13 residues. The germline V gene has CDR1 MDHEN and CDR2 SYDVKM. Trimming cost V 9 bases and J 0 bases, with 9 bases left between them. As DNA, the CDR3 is TGTGCCAGTGGACAGTTCTCTGGAAACACCATATATTTT. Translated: CASGQFSGNTIYF. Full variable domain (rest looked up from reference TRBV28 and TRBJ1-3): DVKVTQSSRYLVKRTGEKVFLECVQDMDHENMFWYRQDPGLGLRLIYFSYDVKMKEKGDIPEGYSVSREKKERFSLILESASTNQTSMYLCASGQFSGNTIYFGEGSWLTVV.

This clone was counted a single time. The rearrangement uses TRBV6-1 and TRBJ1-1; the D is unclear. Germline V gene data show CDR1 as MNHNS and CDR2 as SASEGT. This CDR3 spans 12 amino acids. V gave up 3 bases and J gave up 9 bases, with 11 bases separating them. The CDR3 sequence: CASSEFGGKAFF. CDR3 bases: TGTGCCAGCAGTGAGTTTGGCGGGAAAGCTTTCTTT.

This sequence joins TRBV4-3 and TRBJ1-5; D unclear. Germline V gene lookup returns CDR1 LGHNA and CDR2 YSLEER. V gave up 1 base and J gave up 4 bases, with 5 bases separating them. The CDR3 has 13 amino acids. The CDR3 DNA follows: TGCGCCAGCAGCCAAGGCCTAAATCAGCCCCAGCATTTT. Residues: CASSQGLNQPQHF.

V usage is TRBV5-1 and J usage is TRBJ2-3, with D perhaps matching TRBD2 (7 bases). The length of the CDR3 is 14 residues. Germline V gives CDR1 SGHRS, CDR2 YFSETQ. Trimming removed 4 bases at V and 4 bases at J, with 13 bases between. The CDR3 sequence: CASSLGGVADTQYF. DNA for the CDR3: TGCGCCAGCAGCCTAGGGGGGGTGGCAGATACGCAGTATTTT.

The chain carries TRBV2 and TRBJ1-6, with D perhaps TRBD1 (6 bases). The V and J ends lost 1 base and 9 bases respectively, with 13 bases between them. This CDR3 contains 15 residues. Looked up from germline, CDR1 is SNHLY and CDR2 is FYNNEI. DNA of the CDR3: TGTGCCAGCAGTGAAGAGGGGGTGGGTGGTTCACCCCTCCACTTT. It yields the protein CASSEEGVGGSPLHF. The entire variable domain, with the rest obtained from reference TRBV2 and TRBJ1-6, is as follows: EPEVTQTPSHQVTQMGQEVILRCVPISNHLYFYWYRQILGQKVEFLVSFYNNEISEKSEIFDDQFSVERPDGSNFTLKIRSTKLEDSAMYFCASSEEGVGGSPLHFGNGTRLTVT.

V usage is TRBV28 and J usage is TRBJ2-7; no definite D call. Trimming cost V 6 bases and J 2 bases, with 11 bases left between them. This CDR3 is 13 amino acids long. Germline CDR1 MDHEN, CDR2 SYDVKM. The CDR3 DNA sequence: TGTGCCAGCAGCCCGACTGAACCCTACGAGCAGTACTTC. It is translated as CASSPTEPYEQYF.

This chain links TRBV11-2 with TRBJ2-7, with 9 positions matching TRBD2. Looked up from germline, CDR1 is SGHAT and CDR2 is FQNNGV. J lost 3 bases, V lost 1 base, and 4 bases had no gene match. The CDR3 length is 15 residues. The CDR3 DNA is TGTGCCAGCAGCTTAGCCGGTAGCGGGAGCTACGAGCAGTACTTC. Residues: CASSLAGSGSYEQYF.

The CDR3 spells CASSPTGGQPDEQYF. Written as DNA, the CDR3 is TGTGCCAGCAGCCCTACTGGGGGACAGCCAGACGAGCAGTACTTC. The rearrangement joins TRBV6-6 to TRBJ2-7, with 7 bases that match TRBD1. This CDR3 has 15 residues. CDR1 and CDR2 (germline): MNHNY, SVGAGI (reference sequence). V was clipped by 6 bases and J by 5 bases; unmatched bases: 13.

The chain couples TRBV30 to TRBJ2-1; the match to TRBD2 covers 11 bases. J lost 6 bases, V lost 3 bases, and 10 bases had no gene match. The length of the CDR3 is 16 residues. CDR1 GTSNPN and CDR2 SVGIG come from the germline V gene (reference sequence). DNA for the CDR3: TGTGCCTGGAGGCCTTACGGGACTAGCGGAGGCAATGAGCAGTTCTTC. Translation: CAWRPYGTSGGNEQFF.

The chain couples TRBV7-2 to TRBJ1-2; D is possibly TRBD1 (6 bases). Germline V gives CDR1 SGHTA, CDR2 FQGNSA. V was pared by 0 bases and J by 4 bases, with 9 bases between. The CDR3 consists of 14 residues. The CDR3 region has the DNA TGTGCCAGCAGCTTAGCGTTGACAGGCTATGGCTACACCTTC. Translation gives CASSLALTGYGYTF.

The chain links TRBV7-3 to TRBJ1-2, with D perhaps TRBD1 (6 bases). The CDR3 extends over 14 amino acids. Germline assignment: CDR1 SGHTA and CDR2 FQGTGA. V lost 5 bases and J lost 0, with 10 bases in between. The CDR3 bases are TGTGCCAGCAGCCCGACAGGAACTAACTATGGCTACACCTTC. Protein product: CASSPTGTNYGYTF.

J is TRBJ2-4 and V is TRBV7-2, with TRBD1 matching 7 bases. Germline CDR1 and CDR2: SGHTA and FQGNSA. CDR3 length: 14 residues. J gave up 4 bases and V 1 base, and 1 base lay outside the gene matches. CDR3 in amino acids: CASSLVGQKNIQYF. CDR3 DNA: TGTGCCAGCAGCTTAGTGGGACAGAAAAACATTCAGTACTTC.